These 6 T cell receptor beta chains came from one sample sequenced in a study of shared clonotypes between healthy human individuals. Libraries were prepared by immunoSEQ multiplex PCR; TCRdb keeps only in-frame clonotypes and omits some of them. The sample comprises roughly 2 million clones, over 85% of which are singletons, and about 1.1% rests with the top ten. Only CD45RO-negative cells positively selected for CCR7 counted as naive CD8 cells, so terminally differentiated effector memory CD45RA+ cells were excluded. The sample was naive CD8+ T cells sorted from blood. Receptors originate from a man aged 18-30 years in good health.

The count of this clone is one. V usage is TRBV5-4 and J usage is TRBJ2-2; D remains ambiguous. Trimming shortened V by 7 bases and J by 4 bases, and 11 bases separated the two germline ends. The CDR3 is made up of 13 amino acids. In germline, CDR1 is SGHNT, CDR2 YYREEE (reference sequence). CDR3 sequence reads: CASVSRSTGELFF. In nucleotides, the CDR3 is TGTGCCAGCGTATCTAGGAGCACCGGGGAGCTGTTTTTT.

This sequence joins TRBV10-2 and TRBJ1-1, with a possible D match to TRBD1 (5 bases). V lost 6 bases to trimming and J lost 8 bases, with 13 bases between them. CDR1 WSHSY and CDR2 SAAADI come from the germline V gene. The CDR3 loop spans 12 amino acids. In DNA form, the CDR3 reads TGCGCCAGCAGCGAGGACACTCCCGAAGCTTTCTTT. It specifies CASSEDTPEAFF.

The chain recombines TRBV6-1 with TRBJ2-7; D is uncertain. The CDR3 spans 14 residues. Germline lookup yields CDR1 MNHNS and CDR2 SASEGT. V shed 1 base and J shed 0 bases, with 7 bases lying between them. In nucleotides, the CDR3 is TGTGCCAGCAGTGAAGGGCGTAGCTCCTACGAGCAGTACTTC. As protein: CASSEGRSSYEQYF.

In its sample, this clone was seen once. The chain uses TRBV30 and TRBJ2-3, with 8 bases fitting TRBD2. This CDR3 contains 15 residues. V trimming: 2 bases; J trimming: 5 bases; junction bases outside the gene matches: 9. CDR1 GTSNPN and CDR2 SVGIG come from the germline V gene (reference sequence). The CDR3: CAWSKAGDGLDTQYF. CDR3 DNA: TGTGCCTGGAGTAAAGCGGGGGATGGACTAGATACGCAGTATTTT.

The V gene is TRBV27, the J gene TRBJ1-1, with D uncertain. Trimming cost V 2 bases and J 1 base, with 11 bases left between them. This CDR3 is built from 15 residues. The germline gives CDR1 MNHEY, CDR2 SMNVEV (reference sequence). The CDR3 DNA reads TGTGCCAGCAGTTTAAACGGCCAAACGAACACTGAAGCTTTCTTT. Amino acid sequence: CASSLNGQTNTEAFF.

This chain uses TRBV6-5 with TRBJ1-2; D remains unclear. V dropped 0 bases and J dropped 7 bases, with 9 bases sitting between them. CDR1 MNHEY and CDR2 SVGAGI come from the germline V gene. This CDR3 region has 13 residues. The CDR3: CASSYSSGFGYTF. CDR3 nucleotides: TGTGCCAGCAGTTACTCTTCGGGGTTTGGCTACACCTTC.